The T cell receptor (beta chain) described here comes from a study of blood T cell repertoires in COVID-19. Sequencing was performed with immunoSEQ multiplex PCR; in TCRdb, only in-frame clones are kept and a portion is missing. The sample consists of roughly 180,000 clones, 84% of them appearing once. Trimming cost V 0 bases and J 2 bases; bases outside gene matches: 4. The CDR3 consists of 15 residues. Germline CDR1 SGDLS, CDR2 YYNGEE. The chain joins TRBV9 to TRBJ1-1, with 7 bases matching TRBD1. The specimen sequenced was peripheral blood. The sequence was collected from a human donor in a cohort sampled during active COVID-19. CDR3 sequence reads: CASSVEDRRNTEAFF. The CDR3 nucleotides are TGTGCCAGCAGCGTAGAGGACAGGAGAAACACTGAAGCTTTCTTT.